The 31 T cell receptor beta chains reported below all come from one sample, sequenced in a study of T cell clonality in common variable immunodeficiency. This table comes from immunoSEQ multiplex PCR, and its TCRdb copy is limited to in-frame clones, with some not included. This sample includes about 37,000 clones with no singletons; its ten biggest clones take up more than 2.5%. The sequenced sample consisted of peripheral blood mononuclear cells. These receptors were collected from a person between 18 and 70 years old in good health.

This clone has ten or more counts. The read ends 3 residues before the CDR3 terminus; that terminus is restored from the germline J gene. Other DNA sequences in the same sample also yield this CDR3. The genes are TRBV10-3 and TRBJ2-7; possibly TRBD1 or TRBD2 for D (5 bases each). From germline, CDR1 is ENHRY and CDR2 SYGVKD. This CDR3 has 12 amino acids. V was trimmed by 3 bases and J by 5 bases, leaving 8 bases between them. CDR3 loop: CAISERGDEQYF. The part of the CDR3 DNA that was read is TGTGCCATCAGTGAAAGGGGAGACGAG.

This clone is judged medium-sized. The part of the CDR3 DNA that was read is TGCAGTGCTAGAGCCCAGCGGGAATTCAATGAG. It yields the protein CSARAQREFNE. The whole CDR3 sequence reads CSARAQREFNEQFF. The chain has TRBV20-1 and TRBJ2-1; TRBD2 matches 7 bases. The CDR3 goes on 3 residues after the read ends, and that part is filled in from the germline J gene. Unmatched junction bases numbered 6, after V lost 1 base and J lost 6 bases. The CDR3 has 14 residues. Looked up from germline, CDR1 is DFQATT and CDR2 is SNEGSKA (reference sequence).

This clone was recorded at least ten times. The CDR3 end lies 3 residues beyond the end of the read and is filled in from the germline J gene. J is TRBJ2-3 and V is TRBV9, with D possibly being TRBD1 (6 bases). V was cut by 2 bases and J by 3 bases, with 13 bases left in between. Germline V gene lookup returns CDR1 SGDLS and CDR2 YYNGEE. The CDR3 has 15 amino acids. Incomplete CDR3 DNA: TGTGCCAGCAGCGTTGCAGGGGTGGCTACAGATACG. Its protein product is CASSVAGVATDT. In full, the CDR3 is CASSVAGVATDTQYF.

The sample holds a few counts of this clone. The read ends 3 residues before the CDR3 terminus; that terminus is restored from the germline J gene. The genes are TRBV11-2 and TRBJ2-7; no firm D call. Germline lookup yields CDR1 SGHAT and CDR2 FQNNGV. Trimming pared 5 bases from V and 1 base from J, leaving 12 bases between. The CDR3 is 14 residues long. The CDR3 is CASSQDRASYEQYF. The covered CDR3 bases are TGTGCCAGCAGCCAAGATAGGGCATCCTACGAG.

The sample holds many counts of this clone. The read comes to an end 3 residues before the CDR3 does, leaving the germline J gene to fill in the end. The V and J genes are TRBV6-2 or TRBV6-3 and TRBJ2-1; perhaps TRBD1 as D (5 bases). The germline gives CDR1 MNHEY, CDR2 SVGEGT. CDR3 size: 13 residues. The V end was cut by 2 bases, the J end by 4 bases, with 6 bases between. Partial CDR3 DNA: TGTGCCAGCAGTTACGGACAATACAATGAG. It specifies CASSYGQYNE. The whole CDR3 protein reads CASSYGQYNEQFF.

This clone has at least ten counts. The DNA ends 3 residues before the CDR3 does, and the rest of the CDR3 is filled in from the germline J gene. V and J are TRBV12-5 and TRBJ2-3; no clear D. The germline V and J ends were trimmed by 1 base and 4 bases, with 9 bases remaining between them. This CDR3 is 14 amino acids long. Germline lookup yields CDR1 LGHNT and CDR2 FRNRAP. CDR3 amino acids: CASGLEGSADTQYF. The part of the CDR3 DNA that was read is TGTGCTAGTGGTTTGGAGGGCTCCGCAGATACG.

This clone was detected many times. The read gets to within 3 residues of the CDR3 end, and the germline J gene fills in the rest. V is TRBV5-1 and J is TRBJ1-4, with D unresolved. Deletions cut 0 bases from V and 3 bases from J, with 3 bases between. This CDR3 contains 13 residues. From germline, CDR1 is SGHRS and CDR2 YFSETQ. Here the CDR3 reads CASSLAANEKLFF. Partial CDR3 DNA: TGCGCCAGCAGCTTGGCCGCTAATGAAAAA. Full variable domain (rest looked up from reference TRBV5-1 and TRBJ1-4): KAGVTQTPRYLIKTRGQQVTLSCSPISGHRSVSWYQQTPGQGLQFLFEYFSETQRNKGNFPGRFSGRQFSNSRSEMNVSTLELGDSALYLCASSLAANEKLFFGSGTQLSVL.

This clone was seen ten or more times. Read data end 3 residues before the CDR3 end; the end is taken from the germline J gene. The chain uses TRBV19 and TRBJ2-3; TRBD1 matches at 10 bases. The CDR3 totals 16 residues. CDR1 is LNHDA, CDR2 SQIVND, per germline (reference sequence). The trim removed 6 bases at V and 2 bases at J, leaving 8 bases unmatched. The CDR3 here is CASSPRQGAFTDTQYF. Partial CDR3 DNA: TGTGCCAGTAGCCCCCGACAGGGGGCCTTCACAGATACG.

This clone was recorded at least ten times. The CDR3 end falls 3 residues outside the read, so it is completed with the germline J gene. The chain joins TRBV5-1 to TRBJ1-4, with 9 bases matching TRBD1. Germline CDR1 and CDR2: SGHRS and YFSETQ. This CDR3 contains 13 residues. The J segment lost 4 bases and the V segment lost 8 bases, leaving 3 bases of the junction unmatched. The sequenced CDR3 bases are TGCGCCAGTCAGACAGGGGGTAATGAAAAA. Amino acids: CASQTGGNEK. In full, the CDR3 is CASQTGGNEKLFF.

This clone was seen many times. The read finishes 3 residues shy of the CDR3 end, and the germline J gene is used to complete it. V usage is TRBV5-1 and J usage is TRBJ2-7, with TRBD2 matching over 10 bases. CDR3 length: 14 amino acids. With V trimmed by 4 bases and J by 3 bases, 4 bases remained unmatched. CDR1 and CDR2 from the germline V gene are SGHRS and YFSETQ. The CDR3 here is CASSHSSGSYEQYF. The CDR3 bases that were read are TGCGCCAGCAGCCACTCTAGCGGGAGCTACGAG.

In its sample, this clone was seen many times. The CDR3 sequence: CASSETDNEKLFF. The part of the CDR3 DNA that was read is TGTGCCAGCAGTGAAACAGATAATGAAAAA. V usage is TRBV2 and J usage is TRBJ1-4; D unclear. The read ends 3 residues shy of where the CDR3 ends; the end is completed using the germline J gene. The CDR3 has 13 amino acids. The V gene lost 2 bases and the J gene lost 4 bases, with 5 bases spanning the gap. Germline V gene data show CDR1 as SNHLY and CDR2 as FYNNEI.

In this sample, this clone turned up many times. The DNA read from the CDR3 is TGCGCCAGCAGCTTTACTATATCGGGACTAGCAGGCACAGATACG. It translates to CASSFTISGLAGTDT. The whole CDR3 reads CASSFTISGLAGTDTQYF. The gene calls are TRBV5-1 and TRBJ2-3; 9 positions agree with TRBD2. Read sequence stops 3 residues before the CDR3 end, and the germline J gene provides the missing end. Looked up from germline, CDR1 is SGHRS and CDR2 is YFSETQ. The CDR3 has 18 residues. J lost 1 base, V lost 2 bases, and 11 bases had no gene match. Looking up the rest from reference TRBV5-1 and TRBJ2-3 gives the full variable domain: KAGVTQTPRYLIKTRGQQVTLSCSPISGHRSVSWYQQTPGQGLQFLFEYFSETQRNKGNFPGRFSGRQFSNSRSEMNVSTLELGDSALYLCASSFTISGLAGTDTQYFGPGTRLTVL.

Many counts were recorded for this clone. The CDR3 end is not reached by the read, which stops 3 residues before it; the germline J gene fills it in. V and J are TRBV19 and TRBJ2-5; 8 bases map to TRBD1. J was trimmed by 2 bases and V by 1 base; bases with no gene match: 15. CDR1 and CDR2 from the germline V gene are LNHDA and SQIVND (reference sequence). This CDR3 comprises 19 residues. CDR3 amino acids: CASSIGQGPAGRWQETQYF. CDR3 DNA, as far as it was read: TGTGCCAGTAGTATAGGACAGGGGCCTGCGGGAAGATGGCAAGAGACC.

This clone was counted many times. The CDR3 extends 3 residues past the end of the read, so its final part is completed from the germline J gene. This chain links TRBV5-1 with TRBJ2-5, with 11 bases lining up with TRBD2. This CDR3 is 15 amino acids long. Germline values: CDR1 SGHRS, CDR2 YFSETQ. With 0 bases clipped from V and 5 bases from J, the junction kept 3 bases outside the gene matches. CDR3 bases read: TGCGCCAGCAGCTTGGGGACTAGCGGGCTCGAGACC. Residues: CASSLGTSGLET. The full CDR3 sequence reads CASSLGTSGLETQYF. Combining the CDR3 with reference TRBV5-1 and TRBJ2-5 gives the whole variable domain KAGVTQTPRYLIKTRGQQVTLSCSPISGHRSVSWYQQTPGQGLQFLFEYFSETQRNKGNFPGRFSGRQFSNSRSEMNVSTLELGDSALYLCASSLGTSGLETQYFGPGTRLLVL.

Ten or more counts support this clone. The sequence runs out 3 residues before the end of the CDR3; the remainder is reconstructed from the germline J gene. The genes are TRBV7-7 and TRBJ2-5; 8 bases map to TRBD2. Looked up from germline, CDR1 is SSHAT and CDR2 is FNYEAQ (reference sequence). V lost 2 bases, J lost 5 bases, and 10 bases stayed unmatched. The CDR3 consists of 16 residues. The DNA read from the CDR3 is TGTGCCAGCAGCTTAAGGAGCGGGAGTTTAGAGGAGACC. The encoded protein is CASSLRSGSLEET. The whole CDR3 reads CASSLRSGSLEETQYF.

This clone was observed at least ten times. CDR3 region: CAISEAGLAGGSTGELFF. CDR3 bases read: TGTGCCATCAGCGAGGCGGGACTAGCGGGAGGGAGCACCGGGGAG. The chain recombines TRBV10-3 with TRBJ2-2, with TRBD2 matching over 16 bases. With the read ending 3 residues before the CDR3 end, the germline J gene is used to fill in that end. Per germline, CDR1 ENHRY and CDR2 SYGVKD. The CDR3 consists of 18 residues. Trimming removed 6 bases from V and 4 bases from J; junction bases left unmatched: 8.

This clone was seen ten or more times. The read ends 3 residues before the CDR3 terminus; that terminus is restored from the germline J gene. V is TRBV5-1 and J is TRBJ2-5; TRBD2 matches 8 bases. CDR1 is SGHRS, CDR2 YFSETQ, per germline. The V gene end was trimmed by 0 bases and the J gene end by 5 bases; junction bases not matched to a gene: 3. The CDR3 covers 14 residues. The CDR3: CASSLGLAKETQYF. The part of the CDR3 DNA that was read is TGCGCCAGCAGCTTGGGACTAGCGAAGGAGACC.

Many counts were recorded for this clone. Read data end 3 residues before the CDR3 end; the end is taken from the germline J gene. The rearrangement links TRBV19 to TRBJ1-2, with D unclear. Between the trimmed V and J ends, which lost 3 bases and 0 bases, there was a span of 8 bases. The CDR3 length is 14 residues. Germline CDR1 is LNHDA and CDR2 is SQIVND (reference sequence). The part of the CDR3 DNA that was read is TGTGCCAGTAGTATCATCACTACTAACTATGGC. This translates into CASSIITTNYG. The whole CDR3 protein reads CASSIITTNYGYTF. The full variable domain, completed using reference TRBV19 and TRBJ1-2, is DGGITQSPKYLFRKEGQNVTLSCEQNLNHDAMYWYRQDPGQGLRLIYYSQIVNDFQKGDIAEGYSVSREKKESFPLTVTSAQKNPTAFYLCASSIITTNYGYTFGSGTRLTVV.

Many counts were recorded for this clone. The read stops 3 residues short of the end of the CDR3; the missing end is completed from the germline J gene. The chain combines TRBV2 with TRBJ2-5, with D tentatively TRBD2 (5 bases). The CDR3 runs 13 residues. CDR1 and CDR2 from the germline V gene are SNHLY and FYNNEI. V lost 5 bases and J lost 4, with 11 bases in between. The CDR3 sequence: CASSPAGTETQYF. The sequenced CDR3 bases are TGTGCCAGCAGTCCCGCGGGCACAGAGACC. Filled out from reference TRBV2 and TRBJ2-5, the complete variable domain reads EPEVTQTPSHQVTQMGQEVILRCVPISNHLYFYWYRQILGQKVEFLVSFYNNEISEKSEIFDDQFSVERPDGSNFTLKIRSTKLEDSAMYFCASSPAGTETQYFGPGTRLLVL.

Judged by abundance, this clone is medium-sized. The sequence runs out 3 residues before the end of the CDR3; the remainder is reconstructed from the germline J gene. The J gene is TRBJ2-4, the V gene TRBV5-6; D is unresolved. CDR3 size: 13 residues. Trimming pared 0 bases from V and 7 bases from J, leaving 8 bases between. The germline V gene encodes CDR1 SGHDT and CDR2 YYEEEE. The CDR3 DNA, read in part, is TGTGCCAGCAGCTTGGGGTCAGCGAACATT. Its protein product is CASSLGSANI. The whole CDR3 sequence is CASSLGSANIQYF.

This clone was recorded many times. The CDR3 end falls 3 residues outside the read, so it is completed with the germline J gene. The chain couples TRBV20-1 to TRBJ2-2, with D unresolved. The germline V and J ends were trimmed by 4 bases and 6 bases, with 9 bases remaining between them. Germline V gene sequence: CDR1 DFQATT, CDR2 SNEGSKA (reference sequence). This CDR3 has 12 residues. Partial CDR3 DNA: TGCAGTGCTATAGACTCTCCCGGGGAG. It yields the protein CSAIDSPGE. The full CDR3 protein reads CSAIDSPGELFF.

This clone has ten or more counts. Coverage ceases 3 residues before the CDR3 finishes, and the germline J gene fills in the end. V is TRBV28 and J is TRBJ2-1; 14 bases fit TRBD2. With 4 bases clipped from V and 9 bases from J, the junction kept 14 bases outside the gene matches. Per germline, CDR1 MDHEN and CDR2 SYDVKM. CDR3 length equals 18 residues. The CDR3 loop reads CASSSPIGTSGRGLEQFF. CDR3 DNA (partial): TGTGCCAGCAGTTCCCCGATCGGGACTAGCGGGAGAGGGCTTGAG.

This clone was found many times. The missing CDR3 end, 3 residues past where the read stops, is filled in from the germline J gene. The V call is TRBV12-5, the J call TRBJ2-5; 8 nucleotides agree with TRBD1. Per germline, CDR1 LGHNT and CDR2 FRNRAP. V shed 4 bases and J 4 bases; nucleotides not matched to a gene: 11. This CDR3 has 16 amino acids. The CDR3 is CASGSPGGTGRETQYF. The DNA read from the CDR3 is TGTGCTAGTGGTTCACCAGGGGGCACTGGGAGAGAGACC.

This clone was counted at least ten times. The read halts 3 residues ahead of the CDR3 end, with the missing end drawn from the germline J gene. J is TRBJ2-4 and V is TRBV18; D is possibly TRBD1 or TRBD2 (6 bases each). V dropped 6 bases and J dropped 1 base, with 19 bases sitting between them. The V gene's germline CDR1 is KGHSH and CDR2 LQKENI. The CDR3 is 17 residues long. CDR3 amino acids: CASSRGDIGRAKNIQYF. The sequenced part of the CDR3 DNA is TGTGCCAGCTCCCGTGGGGACATAGGGAGGGCCAAAAACATT.

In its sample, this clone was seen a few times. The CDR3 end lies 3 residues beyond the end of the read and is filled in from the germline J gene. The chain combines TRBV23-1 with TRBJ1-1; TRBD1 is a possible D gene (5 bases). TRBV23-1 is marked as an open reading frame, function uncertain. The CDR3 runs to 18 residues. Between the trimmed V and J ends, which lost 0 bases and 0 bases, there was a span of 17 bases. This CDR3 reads CASSQSRQPKDMNTEAFF. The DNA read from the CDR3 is TGCGCCAGCAGTCAATCGAGACAGCCCAAGGACATGAACACTGAA.

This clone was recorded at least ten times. The CDR3 loop reads CASSGAGHEKLFF. CDR3 DNA, as far as it was read: TGTGCCAGTAGTGGGGCAGGACACGAAAAA. The J gene is TRBJ1-4, the V gene TRBV19; a weak D match, TRBD1 (5 bases). The CDR3 end is not reached by the read, which stops 3 residues before it; the germline J gene fills it in. Per germline, CDR1 LNHDA and CDR2 SQIVND (reference sequence). Trimming stripped 5 bases from V and 8 bases from J, with 12 bases between. CDR3 length: 13 amino acids.

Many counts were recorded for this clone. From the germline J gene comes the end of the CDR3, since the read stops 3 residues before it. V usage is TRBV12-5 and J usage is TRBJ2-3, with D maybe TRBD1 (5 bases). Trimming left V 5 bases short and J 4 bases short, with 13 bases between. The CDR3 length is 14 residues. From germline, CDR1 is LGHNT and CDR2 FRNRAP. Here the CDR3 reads CASGLSQGADTQYF. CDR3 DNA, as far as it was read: TGTGCTAGTGGTCTCTCCCAGGGCGCAGATACG.

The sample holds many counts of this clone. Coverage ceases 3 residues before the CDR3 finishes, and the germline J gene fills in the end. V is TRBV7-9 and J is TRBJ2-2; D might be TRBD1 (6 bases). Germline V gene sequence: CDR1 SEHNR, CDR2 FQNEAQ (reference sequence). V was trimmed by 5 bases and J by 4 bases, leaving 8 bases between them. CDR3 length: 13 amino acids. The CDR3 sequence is CASSLTGTGELFF. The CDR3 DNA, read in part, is TGTGCCAGCAGCCTGACAGGCACCGGGGAG. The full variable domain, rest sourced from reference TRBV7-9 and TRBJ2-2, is DTGVSQNPRHKITKRGQNVTFRCDPISEHNRLYWYRQTLGQGPEFLTYFQNEAQLEKSRLLSDRFSAERPKGSFSTLEIQRTEQGDSAMYLCASSLTGTGELFFGEGSRLTVL.

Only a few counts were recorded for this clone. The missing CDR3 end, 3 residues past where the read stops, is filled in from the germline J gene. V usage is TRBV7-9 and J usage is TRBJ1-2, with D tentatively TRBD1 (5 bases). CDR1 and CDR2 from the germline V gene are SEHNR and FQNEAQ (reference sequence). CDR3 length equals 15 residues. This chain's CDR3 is CASSLSRGEMGDYTF. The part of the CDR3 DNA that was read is TGTGCCAGCAGCTTATCCCGGGGGGAGATGGGGGAC.

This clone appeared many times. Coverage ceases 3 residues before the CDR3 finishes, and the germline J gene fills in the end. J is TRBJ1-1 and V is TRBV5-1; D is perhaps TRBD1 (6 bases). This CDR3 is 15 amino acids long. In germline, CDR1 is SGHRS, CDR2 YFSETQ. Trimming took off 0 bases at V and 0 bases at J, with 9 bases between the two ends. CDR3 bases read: TGCGCCAGCAGCTTGGGGGGACAACTGAACACTGAA. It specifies CASSLGGQLNTE. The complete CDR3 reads CASSLGGQLNTEAFF.

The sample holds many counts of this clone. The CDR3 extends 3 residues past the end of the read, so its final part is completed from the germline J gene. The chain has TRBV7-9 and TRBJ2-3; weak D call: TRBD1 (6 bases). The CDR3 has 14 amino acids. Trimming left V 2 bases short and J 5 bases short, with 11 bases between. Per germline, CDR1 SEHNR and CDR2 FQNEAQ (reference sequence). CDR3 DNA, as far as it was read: TGTGCCAGCAGCTTACAGGGGAACAGAGATACG. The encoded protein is CASSLQGNRDT. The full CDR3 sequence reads CASSLQGNRDTQYF.